This TCR beta chain is drawn from a study of blood T cell repertoires in COVID-19. Study in general: PBMCs, B-cell-depleted T cells, or T cells provided the cDNA or gDNA that made up the material.

The CDR3 is 17 residues long. V shed 3 bases and J 5 bases; nucleotides not matched to a gene: 8. The V gene's germline CDR1 is SGDLS and CDR2 YYNGEE. Authors' analysis steps: For nucleated cells, counts were estimated from reference gene primer amplification. Produced via immunoSEQ multiplex PCR; TCRdb's table is partial and in-frame only. V, J and clone size were drawn from that table, and D and trimming were deduced from the DNA. The sample carries 130,000 to 150,000 clones, around four fifths recorded once. The chain combines TRBV9 with TRBJ2-5; 15 bases match TRBD2. The sample comprised peripheral blood. This TCR derives from a woman in her 40s with active or convalescent COVID-19. The CDR3 nucleotides are TGTGCCAGCAGCGCCGGACTAGCGGGGGGGCATGCGGAGACCCAGTACTTC. Protein: CASSAGLAGGHAETQYF. Supplemented by reference TRBV9 and TRBJ2-5, the full variable domain reads DSGVTQTPKHLITATGQRVTLRCSPRSGDLSVYWYQQSLDQGLQFLIQYYNGEERAKGNILERFSAQQFPDLHSELNLSSLELGDSALYFCASSAGLAGGHAETQYFGPGTRLLVL.